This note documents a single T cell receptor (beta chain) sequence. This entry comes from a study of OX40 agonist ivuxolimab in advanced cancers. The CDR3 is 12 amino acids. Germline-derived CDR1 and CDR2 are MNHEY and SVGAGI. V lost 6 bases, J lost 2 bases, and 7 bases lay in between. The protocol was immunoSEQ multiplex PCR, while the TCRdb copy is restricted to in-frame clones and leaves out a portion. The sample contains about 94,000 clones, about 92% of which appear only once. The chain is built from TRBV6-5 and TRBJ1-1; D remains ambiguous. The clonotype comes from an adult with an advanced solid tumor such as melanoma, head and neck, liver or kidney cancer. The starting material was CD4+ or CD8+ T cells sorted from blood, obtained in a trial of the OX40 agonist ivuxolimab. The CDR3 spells CASRRSNTEAFF. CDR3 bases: TGTGCCAGCAGGAGAAGCAACACTGAAGCTTTCTTT.